This passage covers 22 T cell receptor beta chains from one sample sequenced in a study of shared clonotypes between healthy human individuals. TCRdb keeps only in-frame clones here, not all; method: immunoSEQ multiplex PCR. The sample lists about a million clones; roughly 80% were seen once. Sequenced sample: memory CD4+ T cells from PBMCs. The subset denotes: CD45RA-negative fraction. The source of these receptors is a man younger than 30 in good health. Some clones in this sample may be carry-over from other donors' samples.

The V and J genes are TRBV5-4 and TRBJ1-1; D unresolved. The CDR3 loop spans 15 amino acids. The germline V and J ends were trimmed by 3 bases and 0 bases, with 12 bases remaining between them. Germline lookup yields CDR1 SGHNT and CDR2 YYREEE (reference sequence). Here the CDR3 reads CASSSPGALNTEAFF. The CDR3 nucleotides read TGTGCCAGCAGCTCCCCCGGAGCCTTGAACACTGAAGCTTTCTTT.

The chain has TRBV4-1 and TRBJ2-2; either TRBD1 or TRBD2 may supply D (6 bases each). Germline-derived CDR1 and CDR2 are MGHRA and YSYEKL. The CDR3 has 17 residues. V was pared by 0 bases and J by 2 bases, with 13 bases between. DNA for the CDR3: TGCGCCAGCAGCCAAGAAAGGGGGGCCGGCAACACCGGGGAGCTGTTTTTT. Translated, it gives CASSQERGAGNTGELFF.

V gene TRBV5-1 combines with J gene TRBJ1-4, with 7 bases aligning to TRBD1. The junction had 5 bases not matched to a gene; V was cut back by 6 bases and J by 3 bases. Germline-derived CDR1 and CDR2 are SGHRS and YFSETQ. The CDR3 extends over 14 amino acids. The CDR3 spells CASTRDSSNEKLFF. CDR3 sequence (DNA): TGCGCCAGCACCCGGGACAGCTCTAATGAAAAACTGTTTTTT.

This CDR3 is CASRTPGRSAEQYF. CDR3 coding DNA: TGTGCCAGCAGGACCCCGGGCCGGTCCGCCGAGCAGTACTTC. The rearrangement links TRBV6-6 to TRBJ2-7, with unresolved D. The CDR3 is 14 amino acids. Trimming took 6 bases from V and 6 from J, leaving 18 bases between them. Germline V CDR1 and CDR2: MNHNY, SVGAGI (reference sequence).

A few counts support this clone. The chain recombines TRBV5-8 with TRBJ2-3; possibly TRBD2 for D (6 bases). Between the trimmed V and J ends, which lost 4 bases and 3 bases, there was a span of 18 bases. The germline gives CDR1 SGHTS, CDR2 YDEGEE. This CDR3 comprises 16 residues. The CDR3 DNA follows: TGTGCCAGCAGCCGGGGGATTTTGGGCGGAACAGATACGCAGTATTTT. The encoded protein is CASSRGILGGTDTQYF.

The chain links TRBV7-9 to TRBJ1-1, with D perhaps TRBD1 (6 bases). V was clipped by 3 bases and J by 4 bases, with 12 bases between them. Germline loops: CDR1 SEHNR, CDR2 FQNEAQ (reference sequence). There are 14 residues in the CDR3. The CDR3 sequence: CASSFIRGATEAFF. The DNA for the CDR3 is TGTGCCAGCAGCTTCATTAGGGGGGCCACTGAAGCTTTCTTT. Using reference TRBV7-9 and TRBJ1-1 for the parts outside the CDR3, the full variable domain is DTGVSQNPRHKITKRGQNVTFRCDPISEHNRLYWYRQTLGQGPEFLTYFQNEAQLEKSRLLSDRFSAERPKGSFSTLEIQRTEQGDSAMYLCASSFIRGATEAFFGQGTRLTVV.

The rearrangement uses TRBV4-1 and TRBJ2-2; no clear D gene. The ends were cut back, 1 base at V and 1 base at J, with 10 bases in the middle. The germline V gene has CDR1 MGHRA and CDR2 YSYEKL. CDR3 length: 16 amino acids. In nucleotides, the CDR3 is TGCGCCAGCAGCCAAGGGGCGGCCGAGAACACCGGGGAGCTGTTTTTT. Amino acid sequence: CASSQGAAENTGELFF.

This clone has just a few counts. The chain couples TRBV7-8 to TRBJ2-7; TRBD2 agrees at 10 bases. This CDR3 region has 20 residues. In germline, CDR1 is SGHVS, CDR2 FQNEAQ. With V trimmed by 0 bases and J by 6 bases, 20 bases remained unmatched. Written as DNA, the CDR3 is TGTGCCAGCAGCTTAGCCTTTCGAGGTTCAGCGGGGGGGGGTCCCTCCGAGCAGTACTTC. It translates to CASSLAFRGSAGGGPSEQYF. The variable domain in full, with the rest retrieved from reference TRBV7-8 and TRBJ2-7, is GAGVSQSPRYKVAKRGQDVALRCDPISGHVSLFWYQQALGQGPEFLTYFQNEAQLDKSGLPSDRFFAERPEGSVSTLKIQRTQQEDSAVYLCASSLAFRGSAGGGPSEQYFGPGTRLTVT.

CDR3 loop: CASSPPRGGEQFF. The CDR3 DNA reads TGTGCCAGCAGCCCACCAAGAGGCGGTGAGCAGTTCTTC. The gene calls are TRBV11-3 and TRBJ2-1; D not resolved. From germline, CDR1 is SGHNT and CDR2 YENEEA. The CDR3 covers 13 residues. The germline V and J ends were trimmed by 5 bases and 9 bases, with 14 bases remaining between them.

This sequence joins TRBV15 and TRBJ2-1, with D possibly called TRBD1 or TRBD2 (7 bases each). V lost 4 bases and J 5 bases, leaving 12 bases between the germline ends. Germline V gene lookup returns CDR1 LNHNV and CDR2 YYDKDF (reference sequence). The CDR3 totals 14 residues. This CDR3 reads CATSTGGDHNEQFF. CDR3 sequence (DNA): TGTGCCACCAGCACAGGGGGGGACCACAATGAGCAGTTCTTC.

This clone was detected only once. The rearrangement links TRBV18 to TRBJ1-2; 10 positions match TRBD1. The germline CDR1 and CDR2 sequences are KGHSH and LQKENI. The CDR3 spans 18 residues. The V segment lost 2 bases and the J segment 8 bases; nucleotides outside the gene matches: 17. CDR3 sequence reads: CASSPAKGQGWSSDGYTF. The CDR3 region has the DNA TGTGCCAGCTCACCAGCCAAGGGACAGGGGTGGTCCTCGGACGGCTACACCTTC.

The chain recombines TRBV5-1 with TRBJ2-5; tentatively, D is TRBD2 (6 bases). V dropped 3 bases and J dropped 1 base, with 10 bases sitting between them. This CDR3 is built from 14 residues. CDR1 SGHRS and CDR2 YFSETQ come from the germline V gene. The CDR3 nucleotides read TGCGCCAGCAGCTCCGCGGGGAGCCAAGAGACCCAGTACTTC. Protein: CASSSAGSQETQYF.

J is TRBJ2-7 and V is TRBV18; 10 nucleotides line up with TRBD1. The V gene's germline CDR1 is KGHSH and CDR2 LQKENI. With 3 bases clipped from V and 6 bases from J, the junction kept 8 bases outside the gene matches. The CDR3 has 15 residues. CDR3 DNA: TGTGCCAGCTCACCTACGGGACAGGGGCCACGCGAGCAGTACTTC. Translated: CASSPTGQGPREQYF.

The chain joins TRBV11-2 to TRBJ1-2; 8 positions match TRBD1. The CDR3 has 12 residues. V gave up 5 bases and J gave up 12 bases; unmatched junction bases: 8. Germline lookup yields CDR1 SGHAT and CDR2 FQNNGV. This chain's CDR3 is CASSGGQGSNTF. The CDR3 DNA reads TGTGCCAGCAGCGGAGGACAGGGTAGCAACACCTTC.

V and J are TRBV18 and TRBJ1-2; 7 bases line up with TRBD1. The CDR3 covers 14 residues. The V and J ends lost 8 bases and 4 bases, in that order; junction bases with no gene match: 10. The V gene's germline CDR1 is KGHSH and CDR2 LQKENI. This CDR3 reads CASATGDQFYGYTF. In DNA, the CDR3 is TGTGCCAGCGCCACAGGGGACCAGTTCTATGGCTACACCTTC.

The V gene is TRBV18, the J gene TRBJ1-5; TRBD1 matches at 7 bases. CDR1 and CDR2 (germline): KGHSH, LQKENI. Unmatched junction bases numbered 5, after V lost 2 bases and J lost 4 bases. CDR3 length equals 15 residues. As DNA, the CDR3 is TGTGCCAGCTCACCATCGGAGGACAGGAATCAGCCCCAGCATTTT. This gives the protein CASSPSEDRNQPQHF. Full variable domain (remainder filled in from reference TRBV18 and TRBJ1-5): NAGVMQNPRHLVRRRGQEARLRCSPMKGHSHVYWYRQLPEEGLKFMVYLQKENIIDESGMPKERFSAEFPKEGPSILRIQQVVRGDSAAYFCASSPSEDRNQPQHFGDGTRLSIL.

On this clone itself: In the same sample, other DNA sequences code for this CDR3. This chain links TRBV20-1 with TRBJ2-5; no clear D. This CDR3 spans 11 amino acids. Germline loops: CDR1 DFQATT, CDR2 SNEGSKA (reference sequence). Trimming took off 2 bases at V and 5 bases at J, with 6 bases between the two ends. CDR3 region: CSARLGETQYF. CDR3 nucleotide sequence: TGCAGTGCTAGACTCGGGGAGACCCAGTACTTC.

The chain recombines TRBV5-6 with TRBJ2-1, with D uncertain. From germline, CDR1 is SGHDT and CDR2 YYEEEE. The germline V and J ends were trimmed by 0 bases and 7 bases, with 8 bases remaining between them. This CDR3 has 13 amino acids. In DNA form, the CDR3 reads TGTGCCAGCAGCTTGGTTGGTCGAAATGAGCAGTTCTTC. Translating it yields CASSLVGRNEQFF. Drawing the rest from reference TRBV5-6 and TRBJ2-1, the complete variable domain is DAGVTQSPTHLIKTRGQQVTLRCSPKSGHDTVSWYQQALGQGPQFIFQYYEEEERQRGNFPDRFSGHQFPNYSSELNVNALLLGDSALYLCASSLVGRNEQFFGPGTRLTVL.

CDR3 nucleotide sequence: TGTGCCAGCAGTTACTCCCCCACGGGCACAGATACGCAGTATTTT. It encodes CASSYSPTGTDTQYF. V is TRBV6-5 and J is TRBJ2-3; the D is unclear. CDR1 and CDR2 (germline): MNHEY, SVGAGI. The CDR3 spans 15 residues. Trimming took 0 bases from V and 1 from J, leaving 8 bases between them.

This clone was observed a handful of times. The chain joins TRBV6-6 to TRBJ1-2; D is possibly TRBD1 (5 bases). Germline CDR1 reads MNHNY; CDR2 reads SVGAGI (reference sequence). Trimming removed 6 bases from V and 2 bases from J, with 10 bases in between. This CDR3 contains 13 residues. The CDR3 is CASSGTENYGYTF. DNA of the CDR3: TGTGCCAGCAGCGGGACGGAAAACTATGGCTACACCTTC.

This clone has only a few counts. The chain has TRBV11-2 and TRBJ2-7, with D maybe TRBD2 (6 bases). Germline CDR1 reads SGHAT; CDR2 reads FQNNGV. Trimming cost V 5 bases and J 2 bases, with 22 bases left between them. The CDR3 consists of 17 residues. The CDR3 DNA follows: TGTGCCAGCAGCCCGTTTCGAGGAGGGGCAAGACCCTACGAGCAGTACTTC. It specifies CASSPFRGGARPYEQYF.

V is TRBV10-1 and J is TRBJ1-3, with D uncertain. CDR1 WNHNN and CDR2 SYGVQD come from the germline V gene (reference sequence). The CDR3 length is 14 residues. V lost 0 bases and J lost 4, with 7 bases in between. The CDR3 is CASSESTEGNTIYF. The CDR3 nucleotides read TGCGCCAGCAGTGAGTCGACGGAGGGAAACACCATATATTTT.